The 12 T cell receptor beta chains below all came from one sample that was sequenced in a study of blood T cell repertoires in COVID-19. TCRdb's table, derived via immunoSEQ multiplex PCR, lists solely in-frame clones and lacks some. Of 210,000 or so clones listed, more than 70% are singletons. Material for sequencing was PBMCs or T cells enriched from blood (not recorded which). The receptors were gathered from a young man with acute COVID-19.

The sample holds one count of this clone. V gene TRBV20-1 combines with J gene TRBJ1-5; TRBD1 is a possible D gene (5 bases). The germline V and J ends were trimmed by 6 bases and 11 bases, with 14 bases remaining between them. Germline lookup yields CDR1 DFQATT and CDR2 SNEGSKA (reference sequence). The CDR3 consists of 11 residues. Here the CDR3 DNA reads TGCAGTGCCGACAGTCCTCGGGCCCAGCATTTT. Its translation: CSADSPRAQHF.

The chain recombines TRBV7-2 with TRBJ1-2; D gene unclear. Germline V gene lookup returns CDR1 SGHTA and CDR2 FQGNSA. CDR3 length equals 14 residues. The V and J ends lost 1 base and 6 bases respectively, with 12 bases between them. In nucleotides, the CDR3 is TGTGCCAGCAGCTTAGGCGCGTCCTTCGATGGCTACACCTTC. Amino acids: CASSLGASFDGYTF.

The chain combines TRBV6-5 with TRBJ1-2; D is unclear. CDR1 is MNHEY, CDR2 SVGAGI, per germline. V was clipped by 0 bases and J by 8 bases, with 13 bases between them. The CDR3 has 14 residues. The CDR3 loop reads CASSYSDSQRGYTF. The CDR3 DNA reads TGTGCCAGCAGTTACTCTGATAGCCAACGAGGCTACACCTTC.

This clone was recorded at least ten times. The chain couples TRBV12-3 or TRBV12-4 to TRBJ1-2; a possible D gene is TRBD1 (5 bases). This CDR3 comprises 13 residues. V was pared by 7 bases and J by 7 bases, with 16 bases between. CDR3 sequence (DNA): TGTGCCAGCACCAAGAGCGGGGGGGGTGGCTACACCTTC. It encodes CASTKSGGGGYTF.

V usage is TRBV19 and J usage is TRBJ1-6, with D possibly TRBD1 on 5 matching bases. Looked up from germline, CDR1 is LNHDA and CDR2 is SQIVND (reference sequence). The CDR3 totals 15 residues. Trimming pared 3 bases from V and 8 bases from J, leaving 14 bases between. The CDR3 here is CASSIAGGLDSPLHF. DNA for the CDR3: TGTGCCAGTAGTATTGCGGGGGGTTTGGATTCACCCCTCCACTTT.

V is TRBV2 and J is TRBJ1-2, with 9 bases that match TRBD1. Looked up from germline, CDR1 is SNHLY and CDR2 is FYNNEI. The CDR3 has 14 amino acids. V was clipped by 7 bases and J by 4 bases; unmatched bases: 7. The CDR3 sequence is CASTPGQGTYGYTF. CDR3 bases: TGTGCCAGCACACCGGGACAGGGCACCTATGGCTACACCTTC.

The chain has TRBV7-3 and TRBJ1-1; 8 bases match TRBD1. Looked up from germline, CDR1 is SGHTA and CDR2 is FQGTGA. The ends lost 4 bases at V and 12 bases at J; junction bases unmatched: 10. The CDR3 contains 13 residues. The DNA for the CDR3 is TGTGCCAGCAGCTCTACTGGACAGGGAAGGACTTTCTTT. This translates into CASSSTGQGRTFF.

The rearrangement joins TRBV5-1 to TRBJ1-2, with D uncertain. The germline CDR1 and CDR2 sequences are SGHRS and YFSETQ. The CDR3 has 13 amino acids. The V gene lost 3 bases and the J gene lost 7 bases, with 13 bases spanning the gap. The CDR3 region is CASSSHGFSGYTF. DNA of the CDR3: TGCGCCAGCAGCTCGCACGGGTTCTCTGGCTACACCTTC. The whole variable domain, remainder taken from reference TRBV5-1 and TRBJ1-2, is KAGVTQTPRYLIKTRGQQVTLSCSPISGHRSVSWYQQTPGQGLQFLFEYFSETQRNKGNFPGRFSGRQFSNSRSEMNVSTLELGDSALYLCASSSHGFSGYTFGSGTRLTVV.

Of note for this clone: The same CDR3 is also encoded by other DNA sequences in this sample. V is TRBV6-5 and J is TRBJ2-5; 8 bases are a match to TRBD2. V dropped 0 bases and J dropped 5; count of bases not matched to a gene: 2. The CDR3 runs 14 residues. Germline V gene data show CDR1 as MNHEY and CDR2 as SVGAGI. As DNA, the CDR3 is TGTGCCAGCAGTTACTCGACGGGGGGGGAGACCCAGTACTTC. As protein: CASSYSTGGETQYF.

The V and J genes are TRBV10-3 and TRBJ1-2; tentatively, D is TRBD1 (5 bases). V lost 9 bases, J lost 4 bases, and 15 bases lay in between. CDR1 ENHRY and CDR2 SYGVKD come from the germline V gene. The CDR3 length is 13 residues. As DNA, the CDR3 is TGTGCCATACCGGTTAGGGGTGGCTATGGCTACACCTTC. Protein: CAIPVRGGYGYTF.

The DNA of the CDR3 is TGTGCCAGCAGCGTAATCGGAGCACGCACCGGGGAGCTGTTTTTT. Translated, it gives CASSVIGARTGELFF. The gene calls are TRBV9 and TRBJ2-2; D is unclear. This CDR3 has 15 amino acids. The V and J ends lost 1 base and 4 bases respectively, with 11 bases between them. The germline CDR1 and CDR2 sequences are SGDLS and YYNGEE.

In this sample, this clone turned up once. The CDR3: CASRLGQGGLQPQHF. The CDR3 DNA reads as TGTGCCAGCAGGCTGGGACAGGGGGGTTTGCAGCCCCAGCATTTT. The V and J genes are TRBV27 and TRBJ1-5; TRBD1 matches 11 bases. From germline, CDR1 is MNHEY and CDR2 SMNVEV (reference sequence). V was clipped by 6 bases and J by 7 bases; unmatched bases: 8. The CDR3 extends over 15 amino acids.